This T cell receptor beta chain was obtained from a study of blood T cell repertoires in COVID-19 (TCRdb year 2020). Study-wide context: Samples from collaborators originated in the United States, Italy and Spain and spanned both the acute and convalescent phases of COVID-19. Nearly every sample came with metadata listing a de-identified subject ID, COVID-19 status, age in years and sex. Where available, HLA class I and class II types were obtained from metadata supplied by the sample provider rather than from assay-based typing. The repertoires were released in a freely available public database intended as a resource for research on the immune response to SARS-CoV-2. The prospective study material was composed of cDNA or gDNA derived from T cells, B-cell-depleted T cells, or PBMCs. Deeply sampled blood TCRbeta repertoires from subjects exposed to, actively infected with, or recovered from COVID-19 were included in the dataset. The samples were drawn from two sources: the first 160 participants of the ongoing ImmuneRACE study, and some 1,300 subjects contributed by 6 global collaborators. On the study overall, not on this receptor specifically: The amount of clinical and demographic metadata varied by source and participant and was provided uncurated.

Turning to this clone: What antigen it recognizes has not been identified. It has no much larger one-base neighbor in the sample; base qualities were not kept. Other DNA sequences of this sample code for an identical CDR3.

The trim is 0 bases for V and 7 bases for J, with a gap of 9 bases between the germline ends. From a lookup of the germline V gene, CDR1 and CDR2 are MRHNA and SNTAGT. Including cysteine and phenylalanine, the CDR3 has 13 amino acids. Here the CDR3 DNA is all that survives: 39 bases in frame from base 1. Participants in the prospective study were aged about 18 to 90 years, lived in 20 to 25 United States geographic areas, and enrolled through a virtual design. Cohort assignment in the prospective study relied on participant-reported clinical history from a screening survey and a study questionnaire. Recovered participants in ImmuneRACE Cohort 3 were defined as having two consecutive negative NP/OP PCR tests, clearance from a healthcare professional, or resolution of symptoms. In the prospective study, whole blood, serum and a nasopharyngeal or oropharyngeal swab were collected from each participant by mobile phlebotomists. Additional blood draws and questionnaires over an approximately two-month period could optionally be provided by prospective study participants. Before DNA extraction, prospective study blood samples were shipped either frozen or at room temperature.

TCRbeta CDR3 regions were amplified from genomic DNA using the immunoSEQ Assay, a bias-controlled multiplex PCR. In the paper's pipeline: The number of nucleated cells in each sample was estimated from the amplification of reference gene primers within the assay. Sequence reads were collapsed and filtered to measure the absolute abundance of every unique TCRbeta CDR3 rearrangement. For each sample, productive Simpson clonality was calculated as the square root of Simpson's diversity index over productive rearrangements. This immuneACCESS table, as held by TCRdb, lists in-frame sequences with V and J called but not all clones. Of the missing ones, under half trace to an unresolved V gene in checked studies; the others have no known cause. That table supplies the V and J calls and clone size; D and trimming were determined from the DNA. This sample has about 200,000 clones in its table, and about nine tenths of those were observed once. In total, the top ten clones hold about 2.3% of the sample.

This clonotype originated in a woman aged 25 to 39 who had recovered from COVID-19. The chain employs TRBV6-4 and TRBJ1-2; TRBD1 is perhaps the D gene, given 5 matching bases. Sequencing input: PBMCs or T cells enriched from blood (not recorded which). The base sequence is TGTGCCAGCAGTGACTCGAGGCAGGGTGGCTACACCTTC. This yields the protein CASSDSRQGGYTF.